A single sample is the source of the 22 T cell receptor beta chains below, sequenced in a study of control samples from healthy donors and cancer patients. The table came from immunoSEQ multiplex PCR; TCRdb's copy has only in-frame clones and leaves some out. The top ten hold roughly 3.4% of the sample, which has about 90,000 clones, approximately 90% seen once. Source material: blood. The receptors were gathered from a woman between 18 and 30 years old in good health.

The chain combines TRBV27 with TRBJ1-2; D is perhaps TRBD1 (6 bases). The CDR3 is made up of 14 amino acids. V lost 4 bases and J lost 8, with 17 bases in between. The germline CDR1 and CDR2 sequences are MNHEY and SMNVEV (reference sequence). CDR3 sequence reads: CASSSHGTSGGYTF. CDR3 bases: TGTGCCAGCAGTTCACACGGGACATCAGGAGGCTACACCTTC.

This chain links TRBV6-6 with TRBJ1-2; unclear D gene. CDR1 is MNHNY and CDR2 is SVGAGI in the germline V gene (reference sequence). V dropped 5 bases and J dropped 2 bases, with 9 bases sitting between them. The CDR3 length is 13 residues. This chain's CDR3 is CASSRGGNYGYTF. As DNA, the CDR3 is TGTGCCAGCAGTCGCGGAGGGAACTATGGCTACACCTTC.

The V and J genes are TRBV18 and TRBJ1-2; D is ambiguous. Germline CDR1 reads KGHSH; CDR2 reads LQKENI. Trimming removed 0 bases from V and 2 bases from J, with 13 bases in between. CDR3 size: 16 residues. DNA for the CDR3: TGTGCCAGCTCACCACCTGGGAGGGTAGGCAACTATGGCTACACCTTC. Its protein is CASSPPGRVGNYGYTF.

This clone has only one observation. This chain joins TRBV6-5 and TRBJ2-7, with D possibly TRBD2 on 5 matching bases. This CDR3 is built from 15 residues. Germline-derived CDR1 and CDR2 are MNHEY and SVGAGI. Trimming removed 2 bases at V and 1 base at J, with 12 bases between. DNA of the CDR3: TGTGCCAGCAGTTACGGGCAAGGAGGATCCTACGAGCAGTACTTC. This encodes CASSYGQGGSYEQYF.

The chain joins TRBV9 to TRBJ1-6; 9 bases fit TRBD1. CDR3 length: 14 amino acids. Germline assignment: CDR1 SGDLS and CDR2 YYNGEE. With V trimmed by 4 bases and J by 7 bases, 3 bases remained unmatched. CDR3: CASSRTGENSPLHF. Written as DNA, the CDR3 is TGTGCCAGCAGCCGGACAGGGGAGAATTCACCCCTCCACTTT.

V is TRBV4-1 and J is TRBJ2-5; D is perhaps TRBD1 or TRBD2 (6 bases each). The germline CDR1 and CDR2 sequences are MGHRA and YSYEKL. Trimming shortened V by 0 bases and J by 5 bases, and 16 bases separated the two germline ends. CDR3 length: 16 amino acids. CDR3 coding DNA: TGCGCCAGCAGCCAAGATGAGGGGGGTGTAGAGGAGACCCAGTACTTC. Translated: CASSQDEGGVEETQYF.

This rearrangement joins TRBV27 to TRBJ1-6; the D gene is possibly TRBD1 (5 bases). The CDR3 runs to 12 residues. Trimming cost V 6 bases and J 11 bases, with 11 bases left between them. The V gene's germline CDR1 is MNHEY and CDR2 SMNVEV (reference sequence). Here the CDR3 DNA reads TGTGCCAGCAGCCCAGGGCTACCACCCCTCCACTTT. This codes for CASSPGLPPLHF.

This chain uses TRBV4-1 with TRBJ2-5; no clear D gene. In germline, CDR1 is MGHRA, CDR2 YSYEKL. V gave up 1 base and J gave up 5 bases, with 14 bases separating them. The CDR3 consists of 15 residues. The CDR3 region is CASSQALEWRETQYF. DNA for the CDR3: TGCGCCAGCAGCCAAGCGCTTGAGTGGCGGGAGACCCAGTACTTC.

This clone was recorded once. The chain recombines TRBV27 with TRBJ1-6; a weak D match, TRBD1 (5 bases). The CDR3 loop spans 11 amino acids. Germline V gives CDR1 MNHEY, CDR2 SMNVEV (reference sequence). CDR3 protein: CAAGMNSPLHF. The CDR3, as DNA: TGTGCAGCAGGGATGAATTCACCCCTCCACTTT.

The chain joins TRBV24-1 to TRBJ2-3, with a weak D call TRBD1 (8 bases). The CDR3 covers 14 residues. Trimming took off 9 bases at V and 6 bases at J, with 18 bases between the two ends. Germline lookup yields CDR1 KGHDR and CDR2 SFDVKD. The CDR3 sequence: CATGRDRIGDTQYF. In nucleotides, the CDR3 is TGTGCCACCGGGAGGGACAGGATAGGCGATACGCAGTATTTT.

V is TRBV9 and J is TRBJ2-7, with TRBD1 identical over 10 bases. Germline CDR1 and CDR2: SGDLS and YYNGEE. Trimming took 2 bases from V and 4 from J; bases not matched to a gene: 3. The CDR3 has 14 residues. The CDR3 region is CASSVGTGAYEQYF. The CDR3 DNA is TGTGCCAGCAGCGTCGGGACAGGGGCTTACGAGCAGTACTTC.

The chain employs TRBV3-1 (or the pseudogene TRBV3-2) and TRBJ2-3, with 9 nucleotides matching TRBD2. The CDR3 loop spans 17 amino acids. CDR1 is LGHDT, CDR2 YNNKEL, per germline (reference sequence). The J segment lost 2 bases and the V segment lost 0 bases, leaving 6 bases of the junction unmatched. This chain's CDR3 is CASSQDGLAGPTDTQYF. CDR3 bases: TGTGCCAGCAGCCAAGATGGCCTAGCGGGGCCCACAGATACGCAGTATTTT.

A few counts support this clone. The chain joins TRBV5-4 to TRBJ1-1; TRBD1 matches at 11 bases. V shed 2 bases, J shed 0 bases, and the junction held 6 bases outside the gene matches. The CDR3 contains 17 residues. Germline V gene data show CDR1 as SGHNT and CDR2 as YYREEE (reference sequence). Here the CDR3 reads CASSFQDRGLMNTEAFF. The DNA of the CDR3 is TGTGCCAGCAGCTTCCAGGACAGGGGGCTCATGAACACTGAAGCTTTCTTT.

This clone was seen a single time. V usage is TRBV29-1 and J usage is TRBJ1-2; D is uncertain. Trimming left V 4 bases short and J 4 bases short, with 16 bases between. This CDR3 is built from 14 residues. Germline CDR1 is SQVTM and CDR2 is ANQGSEA. The CDR3 nucleotides read TGCAGCGTTGTCCTCGATAGTAGTATCTATGGCTACACCTTC. Residues: CSVVLDSSIYGYTF.

V gene TRBV10-3 combines with J gene TRBJ1-3; D perhaps matches TRBD1 (5 bases). Per the germline V gene, CDR1 is ENHRY and CDR2 is SYGVKD. The CDR3 length is 14 residues. V dropped 1 base and J dropped 2 bases, with 6 bases sitting between them. The CDR3 DNA sequence: TGTGCCATCAGTGAGTTGGGGGCTGGAAACACCATATATTTT. Amino acids: CAISELGAGNTIYF.

This chain links TRBV7-8 with TRBJ1-6; D is perhaps TRBD1 (5 bases). Germline V CDR1 and CDR2: SGHVS, FQNEAQ. Trimming removed 2 bases from V and 4 bases from J, with 9 bases in between. The length of the CDR3 is 15 residues. CDR3 DNA: TGTGCCAGCAGCTTAAGGGGAAATTATAATTCACCCCTCCACTTT. Translation: CASSLRGNYNSPLHF.

This clone turned up a few times. This chain uses TRBV7-2 with TRBJ1-1; the match to TRBD1 covers 8 bases. Germline assignment: CDR1 SGHTA and CDR2 FQGNSA. The J segment lost 4 bases and the V segment lost 8 bases, leaving 12 bases of the junction unmatched. The CDR3 has 15 amino acids. The CDR3 protein is CASGKRTGSVTEAFF. CDR3 bases: TGTGCCAGCGGAAAGAGGACAGGGTCCGTCACTGAAGCTTTCTTT.

Here the CDR3 reads CASSLGARDQSYEQYF. The CDR3 region has the DNA TGCGCCAGCAGCTTGGGCGCCAGGGACCAATCCTACGAGCAGTACTTC. This chain joins TRBV5-1 and TRBJ2-7; either TRBD1 or TRBD2 may fit D (5 bases each). Germline V CDR1 and CDR2: SGHRS, YFSETQ. The CDR3 runs 16 residues. The V and J ends lost 0 bases and 1 base respectively, with 14 bases between them.

V usage is TRBV2 and J usage is TRBJ2-5; perhaps TRBD2 as D (5 bases). Trimming stripped 2 bases from V and 5 bases from J, with 18 bases between. The CDR3 is 16 amino acids. The germline V gene encodes CDR1 SNHLY and CDR2 FYNNEI. In DNA, the CDR3 is TGTGCCAGCAGTGAAACTCGGGGATTACAATGGGAGACCCAGTACTTC. Protein product: CASSETRGLQWETQYF.

This chain links TRBV5-1 with TRBJ1-1; no clear D. CDR3 size: 14 residues. Germline CDR1 and CDR2: SGHRS and YFSETQ. V gave up 3 bases and J gave up 6 bases, with 15 bases separating them. CDR3 region: CASSSQIEGAEAFF. CDR3 sequence (DNA): TGCGCCAGCAGCTCCCAGATCGAGGGCGCTGAAGCTTTCTTT.

V usage is TRBV5-1 and J usage is TRBJ1-3; D is perhaps TRBD1 (5 bases). V was cut by 2 bases and J by 0 bases, with 9 bases left in between. The CDR3 runs 15 residues. The V gene's germline CDR1 is SGHRS and CDR2 YFSETQ. This CDR3 is CASSFSTGSGNTIYF. The CDR3, as DNA: TGCGCCAGCAGCTTCTCCACAGGCTCTGGAAACACCATATATTTT.

J is TRBJ2-1 and V is TRBV5-1; tentatively, D is TRBD2 (5 bases). CDR3 size: 15 residues. Trimming left V 4 bases short and J 1 base short, with 12 bases between. CDR1 and CDR2 (germline): SGHRS, YFSETQ. This chain's CDR3 is CASSTLRGSYNEQFF. The CDR3 nucleotides read TGCGCCAGCAGCACCTTACGAGGGTCCTACAATGAGCAGTTCTTC.